A selection of T cell receptor beta chains follows, all from one sample in a study of shared clonotypes between healthy human individuals. Assay: immunoSEQ multiplex PCR; the TCRdb copy retains only in-frame clones and omits some. This sample has 2 million or so clones, with about 95% found just once. What was sequenced was naive CD8+ T cells sorted from blood. The source is a man between 18 and 29 years old in good health. Each CDR3 is given with its conserved first and last residue. Each record gives: V gene, clone size, J gene, D gene, CDR3 DNA, CDR3 protein. D genes are given only for firm matches. Clone size is given for some rows only: seen once, a few or many times, or a class if the clone is expanded.

>TRBV6-1|.|TRBJ2-7|TRBD1
TGTGCCAGCAGTGAAAGGGGGCCTTACGAGCAGTACTTC
CASSERGPYEQYF
>TRBV19|.|TRBJ2-5|.
TGTGCCAGTAGGGCAGTTGTGGGGGAAGAGACCCAGTACTTC
CASRAVVGEETQYF
>TRBV14|.|TRBJ2-2|.
TGTGCCAGCAGCCAAGTAGGGTTTGGCGGGGAGCTGTTTTTT
CASSQVGFGGELFF
>TRBV6-5|.|TRBJ2-7|.
TGTGCCAGCAGTTACGGTGCAAGTGCGTCCGACGAGCAGTACTTC
CASSYGASASDEQYF
>TRBV5-4|few|TRBJ2-5|TRBD2
TGTGCCAGCAGCTTTCGGGGGGGCCAAGAGACCCAGTACTTC
CASSFRGGQETQYF
>TRBV6-5|.|TRBJ2-2|.
TGTGCCAGCTATTACAGGGAGGCGAACACCGGGGAGCTGTTTTTT
CASYYREANTGELFF
>TRBV29-1|.|TRBJ2-1|TRBD2
TGCAGCGTTGAATCCCAGAGGGAGCTAGCGGCGCCGACCTACAATGAGCAGTTCTTC
CSVESQRELAAPTYNEQFF
>TRBV5-4|.|TRBJ1-1|TRBD1
TGTGCCAGCAGCCCCTGGGACAGGGGGATTGAAGCTTTCTTT
CASSPWDRGIEAFF
>TRBV5-1|.|TRBJ2-1|.
TGCGCCAGCAGCTTAATGGCGGGAAGGGCCAATGAGCAGTTCTTC
CASSLMAGRANEQFF
>TRBV21-1|.|TRBJ2-3|.
TGTGCCAGCAGCAAGTGGGCCCTTAGCACAGATACGCAGTATTTT
CASSKWALSTDTQYF
>TRBV7-8|.|TRBJ2-6|.
TGTGCCAGCAGCCCACCCCTAGGGGCCAACGTCCTGACTTTC
CASSPPLGANVLTF
>TRBV11-2|.|TRBJ1-1|.
TGTGCCAGCAGCAGTCAAGTTCTCGCTGAAGCTTTCTTT
CASSSQVLAEAFF
>TRBV13|.|TRBJ2-7|TRBD2
TGTGCCAGCAGCTCCATGGGGGAGGGGACTACAGCAGTCTACGAGCAGTACTTC
CASSSMGEGTTAVYEQYF
>TRBV25-1|.|TRBJ2-7|.
TGTGCCAGCAGTGAGCTAGGCGGGGCCTACGAGCAGTACTTC
CASSELGGAYEQYF
>TRBV6-5|.|TRBJ2-3|TRBD2
TGTGCCAGCAGTTACGAACCGGGACTAGCGGGGGATACGCAGTATTTT
CASSYEPGLAGDTQYF
>TRBV6-5|.|TRBJ1-3|TRBD1
TGTGCCAGCAGCCAAGCGGACAGGCCTGGAAACACCATATATTTT
CASSQADRPGNTIYF
>TRBV10-3|.|TRBJ2-5|TRBD2
TGTGCCATCAGTCCTTCTAGCGGAGGTTACCAAGAGACCCAGTACTTC
CAISPSSGGYQETQYF
>TRBV6-1|.|TRBJ2-7|TRBD1
TGTGCCAGCAGACAGGGGGCGGGAGAGCAGTACTTC
CASRQGAGEQYF
>TRBV6-5|.|TRBJ2-3|TRBD1
TGTGCCAGCAGTCGGACAGGGAGCACAGATACGCAGTATTTT
CASSRTGSTDTQYF
>TRBV2|.|TRBJ2-3|TRBD2
TGTGCCAGCAGTGAAGAACCACTGGCGGGAGAAGATACGCAGTATTTT
CASSEEPLAGEDTQYF
>TRBV5-1|.|TRBJ2-2|.
TGCGCCAGTGCCTTAGAAGACCCCCTAACCGGGGAGCTGTTTTTT
CASALEDPLTGELFF
>TRBV5-1|.|TRBJ1-1|.
TGCGCCAGCAGCACAGGAGAAAACACTGAAGCTTTCTTT
CASSTGENTEAFF
>TRBV7-2|.|TRBJ2-7|.
TGTGCCAGCAGCTTATTCGCACCCCAGGGAAACTACGAGCAGTACTTC
CASSLFAPQGNYEQYF
>TRBV11-2|.|TRBJ2-5|.
TGTGCCAGCAGCCTTCGGGGGGCAGAGACCCAGTACTTC
CASSLRGAETQYF
>TRBV30|.|TRBJ2-2|.
TGTGCTTTCACAGGGAGGGAAACCGGGGAGCTGTTTTTT
CAFTGRETGELFF
>TRBV27|.|TRBJ2-5|.
TGTGCCAGCAGTTTCGCGCAGGGGTCCCTCGAGACCCAGTACTTC
CASSFAQGSLETQYF